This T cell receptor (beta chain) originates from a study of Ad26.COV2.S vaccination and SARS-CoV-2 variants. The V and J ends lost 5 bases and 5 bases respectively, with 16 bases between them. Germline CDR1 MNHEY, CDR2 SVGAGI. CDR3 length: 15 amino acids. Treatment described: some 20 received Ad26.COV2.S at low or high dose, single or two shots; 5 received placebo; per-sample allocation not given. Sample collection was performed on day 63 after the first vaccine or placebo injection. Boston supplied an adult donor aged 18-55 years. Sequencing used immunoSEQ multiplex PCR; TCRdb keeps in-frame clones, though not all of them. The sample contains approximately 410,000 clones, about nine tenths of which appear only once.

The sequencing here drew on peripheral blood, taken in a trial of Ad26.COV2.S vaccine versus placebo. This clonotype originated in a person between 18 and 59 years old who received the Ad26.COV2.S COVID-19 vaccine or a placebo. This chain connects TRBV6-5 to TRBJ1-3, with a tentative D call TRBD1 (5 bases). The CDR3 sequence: CASSHDRDRRNTIYF. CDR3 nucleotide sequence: TGTGCCAGCAGTCACGACCGGGACCGGAGAAACACCATATATTTT.